These 27 T cell receptor beta chains were all obtained from the same sample, sequenced in a study of post-analysis software for immune sequencing data. Their antigens are not known. Regarding the study as a whole: About five TRBV segments (TRBV5-6, TRBV5-1 and TRBV20-1 among them) occurred more frequently in patients than in controls.

Carried by the TCR beta cDNA libraries were unique molecular identifiers. One entry per CDR3 protein results from TCRdb running MiXCR on the PCR reads. Of about 820,000 distinct CDR3 sequences listed, around 53% were seen once; the top ten hold around 4.5%. Sequencing was done on a sample of blood. All receptors derive from a girl aged 5 to 17 with multiple sclerosis.

V and J are TRBV9 and TRBJ2-7; possibly TRBD1 or TRBD2 for D (5 bases each). CDR3 length equals 17 residues. Germline V gene lookup returns CDR1 SGDLS and CDR2 YYNGEE. Trimming removed 0 bases at V and 7 bases at J, with 23 bases between. CDR3 residues: CASSVGGHLKGEGEQYF. CDR3 nucleotide sequence: TGTGCCAGCAGCGTAGGTGGACACCTCAAAGGAGAGGGGGAGCAGTACTTC.

The CDR3 bases are TGCAGTGCTAGAGAAATAGGAGATACGCAGTATTTT. It specifies CSAREIGDTQYF. The J gene is TRBJ2-3, the V gene TRBV20-1; the D is unclear. The ends were cut back, 0 bases at V and 5 bases at J, with 6 bases in the middle. There are 12 residues in the CDR3. Looked up from germline, CDR1 is DFQATT and CDR2 is SNEGSKA (reference sequence).

The chain joins TRBV5-5 to TRBJ2-7, with D perhaps matching TRBD2 (6 bases). Per the germline V gene, CDR1 is SGHKS and CDR2 is YYEKEE (reference sequence). This CDR3 has 15 residues. V was shortened by 0 bases and J by 9 bases, with 19 bases between the two germline ends. The CDR3 coding sequence is TGTGCCAGCAGCTTGGATGGAGGGACGATGATCGGGCAGTACTTC. Translating gives CASSLDGGTMIGQYF.

J is TRBJ2-5 and V is TRBV5-1; a weak D match, TRBD1 (6 bases). The CDR3 consists of 12 residues. Trimming removed 5 bases from V and 5 bases from J, with 10 bases in between. In germline, CDR1 is SGHRS, CDR2 YFSETQ. The CDR3: CASRQGPETQYF. DNA of the CDR3: TGCGCCAGCAGACAGGGCCCCGAGACCCAGTACTTC. The full variable domain, rest sourced from reference TRBV5-1 and TRBJ2-5, is KAGVTQTPRYLIKTRGQQVTLSCSPISGHRSVSWYQQTPGQGLQFLFEYFSETQRNKGNFPGRFSGRQFSNSRSEMNVSTLELGDSALYLCASRQGPETQYFGPGTRLLVL.

The chain combines TRBV20-1 with TRBJ2-7; tentative D call: TRBD2 (5 bases). Near its end, the DNA agrees better with TRBJ2-5, so the J call may be wrong. Germline CDR1 reads DFQATT; CDR2 reads SNEGSKA (reference sequence). The CDR3 runs to 13 residues. CDR3 loop: CSARDPSMQTQYF. Here the CDR3 DNA reads TGCAGTGCTAGAGATCCTAGCATGCAGACCCAGTACTTC.

This clonotype came up a few times. The chain recombines TRBV20-1 with TRBJ2-5; 7 bases fit TRBD2. Germline CDR1 is DFQATT and CDR2 is SNEGSKA (reference sequence). The junction had 5 bases not matched to a gene; V was cut back by 6 bases and J by 1 base. The CDR3 has 13 residues. CDR3: CSAAGGGQETQYF. The CDR3 nucleotides are TGCAGTGCCGCCGGCGGGGGCCAAGAGACCCAGTACTTC.

The chain employs TRBV20-1 and TRBJ2-1; D may be TRBD2 (6 bases). The CDR3 spans 14 residues. Germline CDR1 and CDR2: DFQATT and SNEGSKA (reference sequence). Trimming removed 5 bases at V and 2 bases at J, with 13 bases between. The chain's CDR3 is CSAPPLAAYNEQFF. The CDR3 DNA is TGCAGTGCTCCCCCTTTAGCGGCCTACAATGAGCAGTTCTTC.

This clonotype appeared a single time. The rearrangement joins TRBV20-1 to TRBJ2-7; D gene ambiguous. V lost 3 bases, J lost 9 bases, and 12 bases lay in between. Germline CDR1 DFQATT, CDR2 SNEGSKA (reference sequence). The CDR3 has 11 amino acids. The chain's CDR3 is CSASPDIGQYF. The CDR3, as DNA: TGCAGTGCTAGTCCAGATATCGGGCAGTACTTC.

The chain uses TRBV7-2 and TRBJ2-3; no definite D call. V lost 2 bases to trimming and J lost 4 bases, with 4 bases between them. The CDR3 runs to 12 residues. Germline V gene sequence: CDR1 SGHTA, CDR2 FQGNSA. The CDR3 is CASSLFPDTQYF. The CDR3 bases are TGTGCCAGCAGCTTATTTCCAGATACGCAGTATTTT.

This clonotype was counted only a few times. The rearrangement uses TRBV6-1 and TRBJ1-6; 12 bases are shared with TRBD1. The CDR3 extends over 16 amino acids. V shed 6 bases and J 10 bases; nucleotides not matched to a gene: 10. Looked up from germline, CDR1 is MNHNS and CDR2 is SASEGT. CDR3 sequence: CASSQTGTGGWSPLHF. CDR3 bases: TGTGCCAGCAGCCAAACCGGGACAGGGGGCTGGTCACCCCTCCACTTT.

The chain joins TRBV9 to TRBJ2-7, with D unresolved. Trimming took 4 bases from V and 3 from J, leaving 14 bases between them. The CDR3 loop spans 14 amino acids. Germline CDR1 reads SGDLS; CDR2 reads YYNGEE. In DNA form, the CDR3 reads TGTGCCAGCAGCCCCCCCCGCGCCTACTACGAGCAGTACTTC. Its translation is CASSPPRAYYEQYF.

The chain is built from TRBV29-1 and TRBJ1-2; perhaps TRBD1 as D (5 bases). The CDR3 spans 13 residues. In germline, CDR1 is SQVTM, CDR2 ANQGSEA. V was trimmed by 5 bases and J by 7 bases, leaving 17 bases between them. The CDR3 is CSVPQAGNSGYTF. CDR3 nucleotide sequence: TGCAGCGTTCCCCAAGCAGGGAATAGTGGCTACACCTTC. Complete variable domain (other parts from reference TRBV29-1 and TRBJ1-2): SAVISQKPSRDICQRGTSLTIQCQVDSQVTMMFWYRQQPGQSLTLIATANQGSEATYESGFVIDKFPISRPNLTFSTLTVSNMSPEDSSIYLCSVPQAGNSGYTFGSGTRLTVV.

The sample holds one count of this clonotype. The chain couples TRBV20-1 to TRBJ2-4; D is undetermined. The DNA end lines up better with TRBJ2-7; the J call may be wrong. Germline lookup yields CDR1 DFQATT and CDR2 SNEGSKA (reference sequence). The CDR3 sequence is 12 residues long. The CDR3 loop reads CSARPISLEQYF. In DNA form, the CDR3 reads TGCAGTGCTAGGCCTATAAGCCTCGAGCAGTACTTC.

This chain joins TRBV29-1 and TRBJ2-1; D could derive from TRBD1 or TRBD2 (6 bases each). This CDR3 has 14 residues. CDR1 is SQVTM and CDR2 is ANQGSEA in the germline V gene. V was trimmed by 7 bases and J by 8 bases, leaving 21 bases between them. The CDR3 DNA reads as TGCAGCGCCCTAGGGCGAATAGGGGGGCATGAGCAGTTCTTC. Translating it yields CSALGRIGGHEQFF.

Details on this clonotype: This could be a read error, since a much larger clone is one nucleotide away. The chain uses TRBV7-8 and TRBJ2-5; possibly TRBD1 for D (6 bases). The germline V gene encodes CDR1 SGHVS and CDR2 FQNEAQ. Trimming shortened V by 7 bases and J by 0 bases, and 15 bases separated the two germline ends. The CDR3 totals 15 residues. DNA for the CDR3: TGTGCCAGCAACCCCGGGACAAGGTACCAAGAGACCCAGTACTTC. Translation gives CASNPGTRYQETQYF.

This clonotype showed up just a few times. The chain carries TRBV24-1 and TRBJ2-3, with 9 nucleotides matching TRBD2. Trimming cost V 7 bases and J 0 bases; bases outside gene matches: 4. This CDR3 region has 15 residues. Germline CDR1 and CDR2: KGHDR and SFDVKD. The CDR3 DNA follows: TGTGCCACCAGCGCGACTAGCGGTAGCACAGATACGCAGTATTTT. Its protein product is CATSATSGSTDTQYF.

This clonotype was seen ten or more times. The V gene is TRBV6-6, the J gene TRBJ1-4; 12 bases agree with TRBD1. V gave up 6 bases and J gave up 8 bases; unmatched junction bases: 4. The CDR3 length is 14 residues. Germline V lookup: CDR1 MNHNY, CDR2 SVGAGI (reference sequence). Here the CDR3 DNA reads TGTGCCAGCAGCCATGGGACAGGGGGCGAAAAACTGTTTTTT. Translating it yields CASSHGTGGEKLFF.

The CDR3 protein is CSAREQGKPLYEQYF. As DNA, the CDR3 is TGCAGTGCTAGGGAACAGGGAAAGCCCCTCTACGAGCAGTACTTC. V gene TRBV20-1 combines with J gene TRBJ2-7; possible D gene TRBD1, 6 bases. This CDR3 has 15 residues. Per the germline V gene, CDR1 is DFQATT and CDR2 is SNEGSKA (reference sequence). V was trimmed by 3 bases and J by 3 bases, leaving 18 bases between them.

This rearrangement joins TRBV7-9 to TRBJ2-7, with 11 nucleotides matching TRBD1. The CDR3 is 16 amino acids. Germline V CDR1 and CDR2: SEHNR, FQNEAQ (reference sequence). The junction had 11 bases not matched to a gene; V was cut back by 6 bases and J by 4 bases. CDR3 sequence reads: CASSLSGQGALYEQYF. DNA of the CDR3: TGTGCCAGCAGTCTCTCAGGACAGGGGGCGCTGTACGAGCAGTACTTC.

The chain employs TRBV3-1 and TRBJ2-7; D may be TRBD1 or TRBD2 (5 bases each). The V and J ends lost 2 bases and 0 bases respectively, with 11 bases between them. Germline values: CDR1 LGHDT, CDR2 YNNKEL (reference sequence). This CDR3 comprises 15 residues. DNA of the CDR3: TGTGCCAGCAGCCAAAGGGGCGCGGGCTCCTACGAGCAGTACTTC. Translation: CASSQRGAGSYEQYF.

The chain links TRBV5-6 to TRBJ2-5; D gene uncertain. The J call may be in error: the DNA end matches TRBJ2-7 better. Germline values: CDR1 SGHDT, CDR2 YYEEEE. The CDR3 consists of 12 residues. CDR3 loop: CASSLDTTEQYF. The CDR3, as DNA: TGTGCCAGCAGCTTGGACACCACCGAGCAGTACTTC.

This clonotype was seen a few times. The V call is TRBV10-3, the J call TRBJ2-7, with a weak D call TRBD1 (5 bases). The V gene lost 8 bases and the J gene lost 3 bases, with 14 bases spanning the gap. CDR1 is ENHRY and CDR2 is SYGVKD in the germline V gene. The CDR3 contains 13 residues. This chain's CDR3 is CAIQQRGDYEQYF. The CDR3 DNA sequence: TGTGCCATCCAACAAAGGGGTGACTACGAGCAGTACTTC.

The rearrangement links TRBV14 to TRBJ2-5; a weak D match, TRBD1 (6 bases). The V and J ends lost 2 bases and 5 bases respectively, with 18 bases between them. The CDR3 extends over 16 amino acids. Germline assignment: CDR1 SGHDN and CDR2 FVKESK. The CDR3 nucleotides are TGTGCCAGCAGCCAAAGGACAGCCTACATGGAGGAGACCCAGTACTTC. Its translation: CASSQRTAYMEETQYF. Full variable domain (rest looked up from reference TRBV14 and TRBJ2-5): EAGVTQFPSHSVIEKGQTVTLRCDPISGHDNLYWYRRVMGKEIKFLLHFVKESKQDESGMPNNRFLAERTGGTYSTLKVQPAELEDSGVYFCASSQRTAYMEETQYFGPGTRLLVL.

The J gene is TRBJ2-5, the V gene TRBV5-1; 7 positions match TRBD1. The V gene end was trimmed by 0 bases and the J gene end by 10 bases; junction bases not matched to a gene: 9. This CDR3 has 14 residues. The germline V gene encodes CDR1 SGHRS and CDR2 YFSETQ. CDR3 nucleotide sequence: TGCGCCAGCAGCTTGGGGACAGGAATCGACGACCAGTACTTC. This codes for CASSLGTGIDDQYF.

This clonotype was counted between two and nine times. The V gene is TRBV6-1, the J gene TRBJ2-3; D possibly corresponds to TRBD2 (5 bases). Germline CDR1 and CDR2: MNHNS and SASEGT. V shed 4 bases and J shed 1 base, with 9 bases lying between them. This CDR3 contains 14 residues. The CDR3 bases are TGTGCCAGCAGTGCCCAAGCGGGCACAGATACGCAGTATTTT. This translates into CASSAQAGTDTQYF.

The chain uses TRBV5-1 and TRBJ2-3; 12 bases are shared with TRBD1. The CDR3 runs to 16 residues. Germline V lookup: CDR1 SGHRS, CDR2 YFSETQ. After removal of 0 bases from V and 5 bases from J, the junction contained 4 bases not matched to a gene. The chain's CDR3 is CASSLGDRGLGDTQYF. CDR3 nucleotides: TGCGCCAGCAGCTTGGGGGACAGGGGGCTTGGAGATACGCAGTATTTT.

The gene calls are TRBV5-1 and TRBJ2-3; the match to TRBD2 covers 7 bases. The trim removed 3 bases at V and 2 bases at J, leaving 9 bases unmatched. There are 16 residues in the CDR3. Germline CDR1 SGHRS, CDR2 YFSETQ. CDR3 in DNA: TGCGCCAGCAGCTCACCGCGGGGGAAGAACACAGATACGCAGTATTTT. This codes for CASSSPRGKNTDTQYF.